A single sample is the source of the 28 T cell receptor beta chains below, sequenced in a study of cytomegalovirus exposure and HLA in healthy donors. Primers included in the PCR were 60 Vbeta and 13 Jbeta primers. TCRdb's copy holds only in-frame clones and misses some; the assay was immunoSEQ multiplex PCR. Among 100,000 or so clones listed, about 81% were seen once. The sequencing sample was made of PBMCs. Receptors were obtained from a man aged 25-45 years in good health and CMV-seronegative.

The V gene is TRBV9, the J gene TRBJ1-2; the match to TRBD1 covers 11 bases. The CDR3 has 14 residues. The germline CDR1 and CDR2 sequences are SGDLS and YYNGEE. Trimming at V came to 3 bases and at J to 7 bases, leaving 5 bases not matched to a gene. The CDR3 protein is CASSDRTGGGGYTF. Written as DNA, the CDR3 is TGTGCCAGCAGCGACAGGACAGGGGGCGGTGGCTACACCTTC.

The V gene is TRBV6-1, the J gene TRBJ1-4; the D gene is possibly TRBD1 (5 bases). Deletions cut 6 bases from V and 0 bases from J, with 11 bases between. Germline V gene lookup returns CDR1 MNHNS and CDR2 SASEGT. The CDR3 loop spans 15 amino acids. The CDR3 coding sequence is TGTGCCAGCAGGGGAGGGGTTGCAACTAATGAAAAACTGTTTTTT. Translation gives CASRGGVATNEKLFF.

The count of this clone is one. J is TRBJ1-1 and V is TRBV5-1, with D possibly being TRBD1 (6 bases). CDR3 length: 17 amino acids. CDR1 SGHRS and CDR2 YFSETQ come from the germline V gene. V lost 4 bases and J 3 bases, leaving 22 bases between the germline ends. CDR3 sequence: CASSRRGQASGDTEAFF. CDR3 bases: TGCGCCAGCAGCCGGCGGGGGCAGGCAAGCGGGGACACTGAAGCTTTCTTT.

The chain links TRBV6-5 to TRBJ1-2; D is possibly TRBD1 (5 bases). Trimming pared 5 bases from V and 0 bases from J, leaving 10 bases between. Germline V gene sequence: CDR1 MNHEY, CDR2 SVGAGI. This CDR3 spans 14 amino acids. The CDR3 region has the DNA TGTGCCAGCAGTACCTGGGGGGCTAACTATGGCTACACCTTC. It codes for CASSTWGANYGYTF.

This clone showed up just a few times. This chain links TRBV6-5 with TRBJ2-1; D remains unclear. Germline CDR1 reads MNHEY; CDR2 reads SVGAGI. Trimming stripped 1 base from V and 11 bases from J, with 12 bases between. This CDR3 contains 13 residues. CDR3 nucleotide sequence: TGTGCCAGCAGTTACTTCCATGACAAGCAGCAGTTCTTC. Translated, it gives CASSYFHDKQQFF.

The chain carries TRBV20-1 and TRBJ1-1; weak D call: TRBD1 (5 bases). The V end lost 5 bases, the J end lost 6 bases, and 10 bases lay between the germline ends. CDR3 length: 11 residues. Per the germline V gene, CDR1 is DFQATT and CDR2 is SNEGSKA (reference sequence). The CDR3 reads CSAQGTAEAFF. For the CDR3, the DNA is TGCAGTGCTCAGGGAACTGCTGAAGCTTTCTTT.

This sequence joins TRBV9 and TRBJ1-3; D remains ambiguous. This CDR3 is 15 amino acids long. V lost 4 bases and J 2 bases, leaving 13 bases between the germline ends. Germline CDR1 is SGDLS and CDR2 is YYNGEE. This chain's CDR3 is CASSPSRGAGNTIYF. CDR3 DNA: TGTGCCAGCAGCCCCTCTCGCGGAGCTGGAAACACCATATATTTT.

The V and J genes are TRBV6-5 and TRBJ2-7; a weak D match, TRBD1 (5 bases). CDR1 is MNHEY and CDR2 is SVGAGI in the germline V gene. The CDR3 is 15 amino acids. The ends were cut back, 4 bases at V and 4 bases at J, with 17 bases in the middle. The CDR3 nucleotides are TGTGCCAGCAGTTCCACTGGGGCGGCCGGGTACGAGCAGTACTTC. Its translation is CASSSTGAAGYEQYF.

The V and J genes are TRBV4-3 and TRBJ2-1, with a weak D call TRBD1 (7 bases). The CDR3 covers 18 residues. CDR1 is LGHNA, CDR2 YSLEER, per germline. V lost 3 bases and J 6 bases, leaving 24 bases between the germline ends. This CDR3 is CASSHPSVGQGGSNEQFF. CDR3 nucleotide sequence: TGCGCCAGCAGCCACCCTTCGGTCGGGCAGGGGGGAAGCAATGAGCAGTTCTTC.

In its sample, this clone was seen a few times. The chain links TRBV28 to TRBJ2-3; possible D gene TRBD2, 6 bases. V lost 3 bases, J lost 4 bases, and 14 bases lay in between. Looked up from germline, CDR1 is MDHEN and CDR2 is SYDVKM. This CDR3 is built from 15 residues. CDR3 amino acids: CASSFFGRTPDTQYF. As DNA, the CDR3 is TGTGCCAGCAGTTTTTTCGGGAGAACCCCAGATACGCAGTATTTT.

This clone was picked up a small number of times. The chain uses TRBV9 and TRBJ2-7; TRBD1 matches 10 bases. The CDR3 extends over 17 amino acids. The J segment lost 4 bases and the V segment lost 4 bases, leaving 14 bases of the junction unmatched. From germline, CDR1 is SGDLS and CDR2 YYNGEE. The CDR3 nucleotides read TGTGCCAGCAGCCCCAGCGGGACAGGGGTCTACCCTTACGAGCAGTACTTC. Encoded protein: CASSPSGTGVYPYEQYF.

The J gene is TRBJ1-2, the V gene TRBV5-4, with D unclear. The CDR3 runs 14 residues. V lost 2 bases, J lost 8 bases, and 16 bases lay in between. The germline gives CDR1 SGHNT, CDR2 YYREEE (reference sequence). The CDR3 coding sequence is TGTGCCAGCAGCTTTGGCACCCCCGGAGAAGGCTACACCTTC. This codes for CASSFGTPGEGYTF.

V and J are TRBV5-8 and TRBJ1-2, with TRBD1 identical over 10 bases. Germline CDR1 SGHTS, CDR2 YDEGEE. V lost 4 bases, J lost 0 bases, and 9 bases stayed unmatched. This CDR3 is 17 amino acids long. CDR3 region: CASSPIIGTGANYGYTF. The CDR3 DNA follows: TGTGCCAGCAGCCCCATAATCGGGACAGGGGCTAACTATGGCTACACCTTC.

This clone showed up just a few times. The chain links TRBV27 to TRBJ2-7; 8 nucleotides match TRBD2. Trimming took 2 bases from V and 3 from J; bases not matched to a gene: 9. The germline gives CDR1 MNHEY, CDR2 SMNVEV (reference sequence). This CDR3 contains 16 residues. This CDR3 reads CASSLGGSGEFYEQYF. The CDR3 DNA is TGTGCCAGCAGTTTAGGGGGTAGCGGGGAATTCTACGAGCAGTACTTC.

This chain connects TRBV5-6 to TRBJ1-1; D may be TRBD1 (5 bases). V was clipped by 5 bases and J by 11 bases, with 19 bases between them. This CDR3 comprises 13 residues. Germline V gives CDR1 SGHDT, CDR2 YYEEEE. Here the CDR3 reads CASRDGHGYSAFF. The CDR3 coding sequence is TGTGCCAGCAGGGATGGACACGGATACTCGGCTTTCTTT.

The rearrangement joins TRBV30 to TRBJ1-2; 9 nucleotides match TRBD1. Germline V gives CDR1 GTSNPN, CDR2 SVGIG (reference sequence). CDR3 length: 17 amino acids. V trimming: 2 bases; J trimming: 3 bases; junction bases outside the gene matches: 13. The CDR3 bases are TGTGCCTGGAGTACAGGGGGCGCGTGGAGCGTATACTATGGCTACACCTTC. This encodes CAWSTGGAWSVYYGYTF.

The chain is built from TRBV11-2 and TRBJ2-7; TRBD1 agrees at 8 bases. This CDR3 comprises 15 residues. Germline CDR1 is SGHAT and CDR2 is FQNNGV. V shed 3 bases and J 6 bases; nucleotides not matched to a gene: 10. The DNA for the CDR3 is TGTGCCAGCAGCTTCTTGGACAGGGTGTACGGCGAGCAGTACTTC. It codes for CASSFLDRVYGEQYF.

The chain couples TRBV6-1 to TRBJ2-1; the match to TRBD2 covers 13 bases. Trimming at V came to 7 bases and at J to 6 bases, leaving 6 bases not matched to a gene. Germline CDR1 reads MNHNS; CDR2 reads SASEGT. The CDR3 runs 15 residues. Here the CDR3 DNA reads TGTGCCAGCAACCTACTAGCGGGGGGGAGCAATGAGCAGTTCTTC. It specifies CASNLLAGGSNEQFF.

This clone was detected a few times. The rearrangement links TRBV7-2 to TRBJ2-3; D call uncertain. Germline assignment: CDR1 SGHTA and CDR2 FQGNSA. Trimming removed 1 base at V and 0 bases at J, with 5 bases between. The CDR3 is made up of 14 amino acids. Here the CDR3 reads CASSLVSSTDTQYF. The CDR3 DNA is TGTGCCAGCAGCTTAGTCTCTAGCACAGATACGCAGTATTTT.

The V gene is TRBV19, the J gene TRBJ1-1, with 11 bases matching TRBD1. In germline, CDR1 is LNHDA, CDR2 SQIVND (reference sequence). The V segment lost 2 bases and the J segment 6 bases; nucleotides outside the gene matches: 2. CDR3 length: 14 residues. This chain's CDR3 is CASSITGQGAEAFF. CDR3 nucleotide sequence: TGTGCCAGTAGTATAACGGGACAGGGGGCTGAAGCTTTCTTT.

A note on this clone: This sample also contains other DNA sequences that code for the same CDR3. The chain carries TRBV7-8 and TRBJ2-7; D is ambiguous. The ends were cut back, 2 bases at V and 4 bases at J, with 3 bases in the middle. The germline V gene encodes CDR1 SGHVS and CDR2 FQNEAQ. CDR3 length: 11 residues. The CDR3 DNA reads TGTGCCAGCAGCTTATCTTACGAGCAGTACTTC. This codes for CASSLSYEQYF.

This chain connects TRBV27 to TRBJ2-4; maybe TRBD2 (5 bases). CDR3 length: 13 residues. The germline V and J ends were trimmed by 2 bases and 8 bases, with 10 bases remaining between them. Germline V gives CDR1 MNHEY, CDR2 SMNVEV (reference sequence). The CDR3 sequence: CASSLASRDIQYF. In DNA, the CDR3 is TGTGCCAGCAGTTTAGCTAGCCGAGACATTCAGTACTTC.

The gene calls are TRBV19 and TRBJ1-1; D not certain. The V end lost 1 base, the J end lost 6 bases, and 12 bases lay between the germline ends. The CDR3 loop spans 14 amino acids. Germline CDR1 and CDR2: LNHDA and SQIVND (reference sequence). In DNA form, the CDR3 reads TGTGCCAGTAGTATAGCGGGGAGGTTTTCTGAAGCTTTCTTT. This encodes CASSIAGRFSEAFF.

The V gene is TRBV7-6, the J gene TRBJ1-6; weak D call: TRBD1 (6 bases). Germline V gene sequence: CDR1 SGHVS, CDR2 FNYEAQ. This CDR3 spans 13 amino acids. Between the trimmed V and J ends, which lost 2 bases and 10 bases, there was a span of 9 bases. The CDR3 DNA sequence: TGTGCCAGCAGCTTACCAGGGGACTCACCCCTCCACTTT. Its protein is CASSLPGDSPLHF.

This clone was detected once. The chain carries TRBV6-5 and TRBJ2-1; D perhaps matches TRBD1 (5 bases). This CDR3 contains 14 residues. CDR1 and CDR2 (germline): MNHEY, SVGAGI. Trimming took off 4 bases at V and 8 bases at J, with 15 bases between the two ends. CDR3 nucleotides: TGTGCCAGCAGTTCTAACAGGCTCTCTCATGAGCAGTTCTTC. This translates into CASSSNRLSHEQFF.

This clone was counted only a few times. The rearrangement joins TRBV9 to TRBJ1-1, with no clear D. This CDR3 comprises 13 residues. From germline, CDR1 is SGDLS and CDR2 YYNGEE. Trimming cost V 4 bases and J 5 bases, with 12 bases left between them. The CDR3 DNA reads as TGTGCCAGCAGCTGGAATGGAGGGACTGAAGCTTTCTTT. It encodes CASSWNGGTEAFF.

This clone was found a few times. V usage is TRBV27 and J usage is TRBJ1-2, with D possibly TRBD1 on 6 matching bases. The CDR3 contains 15 residues. The V gene lost 6 bases and the J gene lost 8 bases, with 22 bases spanning the gap. CDR1 is MNHEY, CDR2 SMNVEV, per germline (reference sequence). The CDR3 is CASRPRTAAPLGYTF. The CDR3 DNA is TGTGCCAGCAGGCCGAGGACAGCCGCTCCCCTCGGCTACACCTTC.

V is TRBV7-9 and J is TRBJ1-3, with D possibly being TRBD1 (6 bases). Trimming took 5 bases from V and 1 from J, leaving 6 bases between them. The CDR3 has 13 residues. Germline values: CDR1 SEHNR, CDR2 FQNEAQ (reference sequence). The CDR3 loop is CASSTGSGNTIYF. The CDR3 DNA is TGTGCCAGCAGCACAGGGTCTGGAAACACCATATATTTT.